The rows below give T cell receptor beta chains drawn from one sample of a study of blood T cell repertoires in COVID-19. Some clones are missing from TCRdb's copy, which holds only in-frame ones; the method was immunoSEQ multiplex PCR. The data hold about 410,000 clones, with over 75% observed a single time. The sample was peripheral blood. The receptors shown here come from a woman aged 40 to 50 with COVID-19, enrolled during active disease. CDR3s leave out the opening cysteine and the closing phenylalanine or tryptophan. The order of the fields is CDR3 length, V gene, J gene, CDR3 protein.

cdr3_length: 10; v_call: TRBV12-3/TRBV12-4; j_call: TRBJ1-5; cdr3_aa: ASSSRQLSQH
cdr3_length: 13; v_call: TRBV5-1; j_call: TRBJ1-5; cdr3_aa: ASSRDSYSNQPQH
cdr3_length: 12; v_call: TRBV24-1; j_call: TRBJ2-1; cdr3_aa: ATSTSGSVSEQF
cdr3_length: 12; v_call: TRBV7-3; j_call: TRBJ2-1; cdr3_aa: ASSPGGRGNEQF
cdr3_length: 13; v_call: TRBV27; j_call: TRBJ2-3; cdr3_aa: ASSGGLARRDTQY
cdr3_length: 14; v_call: TRBV9; j_call: TRBJ2-7; cdr3_aa: ASSAGGGGSGLGQY
cdr3_length: 12; v_call: TRBV6-5; j_call: TRBJ1-6; cdr3_aa: ASSRTGRTYPLH
cdr3_length: 13; v_call: TRBV7-7; j_call: TRBJ2-5; cdr3_aa: ASSPSDRDQETQY
cdr3_length: 18; v_call: TRBV12-5; j_call: TRBJ1-5; cdr3_aa: ASGLVLPGQRIYGNQPQH
cdr3_length: 16; v_call: TRBV7-2; j_call: TRBJ1-1; cdr3_aa: ASRTSPGRGLLNTEAF
cdr3_length: 13; v_call: TRBV7-9; j_call: TRBJ2-1; cdr3_aa: ASSPGHPYTDEQF
cdr3_length: 12; v_call: TRBV7-8; j_call: TRBJ1-2; cdr3_aa: ASSLALAGYGYT
cdr3_length: 13; v_call: TRBV5-1; j_call: TRBJ1-1; cdr3_aa: ASSSGVSMNTEAF
cdr3_length: 15; v_call: TRBV7-9; j_call: TRBJ1-3; cdr3_aa: ASSLGQGLLSGNTIY
cdr3_length: 13; v_call: TRBV9; j_call: TRBJ1-2; cdr3_aa: ASSVGENPNYGYT
cdr3_length: 11; v_call: TRBV2; j_call: TRBJ1-5; cdr3_aa: ASKDDRGQPQH
cdr3_length: 13; v_call: TRBV5-1; j_call: TRBJ2-7; cdr3_aa: ASSLISTGMGEQY
cdr3_length: 14; v_call: TRBV5-1; j_call: TRBJ1-6; cdr3_aa: ASSLLAGPPHSPLH
cdr3_length: 12; v_call: TRBV6-2/TRBV6-3; j_call: TRBJ1-5; cdr3_aa: ASSLGQDVRAQH
cdr3_length: 12; v_call: TRBV28; j_call: TRBJ1-3; cdr3_aa: ASSFRTPGNTIY
cdr3_length: 13; v_call: TRBV10-3; j_call: TRBJ2-2; cdr3_aa: AIRTGTGGIGELF
cdr3_length: 13; v_call: TRBV7-9; j_call: TRBJ2-1; cdr3_aa: ASSWGTSVGYEQF
cdr3_length: 14; v_call: TRBV7-8; j_call: TRBJ1-5; cdr3_aa: ASAEGGAGESQPQH
cdr3_length: 12; v_call: TRBV5-1; j_call: TRBJ1-5; cdr3_aa: ASSPGQGGQPQH
cdr3_length: 13; v_call: TRBV3-1/TRBV3-2; j_call: TRBJ2-6; cdr3_aa: ASSHRASGANVLT
cdr3_length: 9; v_call: TRBV28; j_call: TRBJ1-2; cdr3_aa: ASFSYYGYT
cdr3_length: 11; v_call: TRBV9; j_call: TRBJ2-7; cdr3_aa: ASSAPRGYEQY
cdr3_length: 12; v_call: TRBV29-1; j_call: TRBJ1-4; cdr3_aa: SVATGQGREKLF
cdr3_length: 12; v_call: TRBV2; j_call: TRBJ1-2; cdr3_aa: ASTSTGVYYGYT
cdr3_length: 12; v_call: TRBV27; j_call: TRBJ2-1; cdr3_aa: ASSLRRDYNEQF
cdr3_length: 12; v_call: TRBV9; j_call: TRBJ1-6; cdr3_aa: ASSAGQLGSPLH
cdr3_length: 12; v_call: TRBV3-1/TRBV3-2; j_call: TRBJ1-3; cdr3_aa: ASSHRGSGNTIY